This TCR delta chain was recorded in a study of gamma-delta T cells after stem cell transplantation. This clone came up a few times. TCRdb re-called the RT-PCR reads via CATT. Of more than 10,000 delta-chain clones in the sample, 1.3% were seen once. Sequencing was performed on gamma-delta T cells. This TCR came from a human donor. It is not recorded whose cells these are; they may come from a transplant donor.

The CDR3 nucleotides read TGTGCCTGTGACCTACTGGGGGATAATCAGCACACCGATAAACTCATCTTT. Its translation: CACDLLGDNQHTDKLIF. This chain joins TRDV2 and TRDJ1, with 11 bases fitting TRDD3. The CDR3 is 17 amino acids. Germline V gene data show CDR1 as GEAIGNYY and CDR2 as EKD. The V and J ends lost 3 bases and 0 bases, in that order; junction bases with no gene match: 8.